This T cell receptor (beta chain) came from a study of blood T cell repertoires in COVID-19. Data came from immunoSEQ multiplex PCR; TCRdb stores just in-frame clones and leaves some out. The sample holds under 400,000 clones, more than 75% seen once. V was pared by 7 bases and J by 3 bases, with 18 bases between. The CDR3 totals 14 residues. CDR1 and CDR2 from the germline V gene are SQVTM and ANQGSEA. The TCR sequence derives from a man aged 40-49 years in a cohort exposed to, infected with or recovered from COVID-19 (not recorded which). The V gene is TRBV29-1, the J gene TRBJ1-2; the D gene is possibly TRBD1 (6 bases). The sequenced sample was PBMCs or T cells enriched from blood (not recorded which). The DNA of the CDR3 is TGCAGCGCTGACGGGCAGGGGTGGGACTATGGCTACACCTTC. This encodes CSADGQGWDYGYTF. The complete variable domain, with remaining parts taken from reference TRBV29-1 and TRBJ1-2, reads SAVISQKPSRDICQRGTSLTIQCQVDSQVTMMFWYRQQPGQSLTLIATANQGSEATYESGFVIDKFPISRPNLTFSTLTVSNMSPEDSSIYLCSADGQGWDYGYTFGSGTRLTVV.